The T cell receptor (beta chain) described here comes from a study of cytomegalovirus exposure and HLA in healthy donors. V was pared by 8 bases and J by 0 bases, with 16 bases between. The CDR3 covers 16 residues. Germline loops: CDR1 MNHEY, CDR2 SMNVEV (reference sequence). The method was immunoSEQ multiplex PCR; TCRdb's version includes in-frame clones alone and lacks a portion of them. The data show about 120,000 clones, about 83% seen once. The sequence was collected from a man younger than 35 in good health and CMV-seronegative. The chain joins TRBV27 to TRBJ2-2; the D is unclear. The sequenced material came from PBMCs. The CDR3 is CASLGVAAANTGELFF. DNA for the CDR3: TGTGCCAGCCTTGGTGTGGCGGCGGCGAACACCGGGGAGCTGTTTTTT.